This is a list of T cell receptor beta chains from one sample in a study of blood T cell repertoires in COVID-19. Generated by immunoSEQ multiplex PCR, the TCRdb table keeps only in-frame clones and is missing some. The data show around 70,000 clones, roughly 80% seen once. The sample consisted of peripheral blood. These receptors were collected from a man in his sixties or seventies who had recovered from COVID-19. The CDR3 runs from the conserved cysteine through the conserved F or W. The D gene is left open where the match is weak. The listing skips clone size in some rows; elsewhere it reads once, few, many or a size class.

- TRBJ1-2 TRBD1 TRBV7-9 TGTGCCAGCAGCAAAAGCACCGGGACAGTAGTCCCCTATGGCTACACCTTC CASSKSTGTVVPYGYTF
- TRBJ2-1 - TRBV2 TGTGCCAGCAGGGGGGGTTCAGTAAGTAATGAGCAGTTCTTC CASRGGSVSNEQFF
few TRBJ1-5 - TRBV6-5 TGTGCCAGCTCAAGGGAGGGCAATCAGCCCCAGCATTTT CASSREGNQPQHF
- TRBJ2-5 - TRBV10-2 TGCGCCAGCAGTGGGGCAGGGGCCGGCCAAGAGACCCAGTACTTC CASSGAGAGQETQYF
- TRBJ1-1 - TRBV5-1 TGCGCCAGCAGCATCAACATGAACACTGAAGCTTTCTTT CASSINMNTEAFF
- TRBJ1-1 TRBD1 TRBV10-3 TGTGCCATCGGAGGGGGCGTGAACACTGAAGCTTTCTTT CAIGGGVNTEAFF
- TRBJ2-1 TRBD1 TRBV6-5 TGTGCCAGCACCCGACAGGGGGCCTACAATGAGCAGTTCTTC CASTRQGAYNEQFF
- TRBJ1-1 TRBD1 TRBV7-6 TGTGCCAGCAGCGTACAGGGGGCAGAACTTTTAACTGAAGCTTTCTTT CASSVQGAELLTEAFF
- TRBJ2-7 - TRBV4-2 TGTGCCAGCAGCCAAGATCAAAGGGGGAGAGGATACGAGCAGTACTTC CASSQDQRGRGYEQYF
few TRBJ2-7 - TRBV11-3 TGTGCCAGCAGCTTAGAATCAGGGGATTCCTACGAGCAGTACTTC CASSLESGDSYEQYF
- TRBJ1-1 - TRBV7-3 TGTGCCAGCAGCTTAAGCGCGGGGGACACTGAAGCTTTCTTT CASSLSAGDTEAFF
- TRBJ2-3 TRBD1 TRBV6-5 TGTGCCATCGACGGGGCGGACAGGGGCACAGATACGCAGTATTTT CAIDGADRGTDTQYF
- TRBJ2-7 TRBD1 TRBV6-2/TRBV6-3 TGTGCCAGCAGTACAGGGGGCGGTGGCGAGCAGTACTTC CASSTGGGGEQYF
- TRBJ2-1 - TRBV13 TGTGCCAGCAGCCGAAGTGAGAGGGGGTACAATGAGCAGTTCTTC CASSRSERGYNEQFF
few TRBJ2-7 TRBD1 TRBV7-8 TGTGCCAGCAGCCAAGGGACAGGGGGCTACTTTCCCTACGAGCAGTACTTC CASSQGTGGYFPYEQYF
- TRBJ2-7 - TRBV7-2 TGTGCCAGCAGCTTAACAGCAAACTACGAGCAGTACTTC CASSLTANYEQYF
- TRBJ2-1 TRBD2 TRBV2 TGTGCCAGCAGACTTGGACTAGCGGGGGGGGCCAATGAGCAGTTCTTC CASRLGLAGGANEQFF
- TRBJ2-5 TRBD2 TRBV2 TGTGCCAGCAATGGGCCGGGACTAGCGGGGCGAGAGACCCAGTACTTC CASNGPGLAGRETQYF
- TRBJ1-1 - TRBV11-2 TGTGCCAGCAGCACGACTAGTAAGTTAAACACTGAAGCTTTCTTT CASSTTSKLNTEAFF
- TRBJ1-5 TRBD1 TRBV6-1 TGTGCCAGCAGTGAAGCGTACGTTACAGGGGACGGCCAGCCCCAGCATTTT CASSEAYVTGDGQPQHF